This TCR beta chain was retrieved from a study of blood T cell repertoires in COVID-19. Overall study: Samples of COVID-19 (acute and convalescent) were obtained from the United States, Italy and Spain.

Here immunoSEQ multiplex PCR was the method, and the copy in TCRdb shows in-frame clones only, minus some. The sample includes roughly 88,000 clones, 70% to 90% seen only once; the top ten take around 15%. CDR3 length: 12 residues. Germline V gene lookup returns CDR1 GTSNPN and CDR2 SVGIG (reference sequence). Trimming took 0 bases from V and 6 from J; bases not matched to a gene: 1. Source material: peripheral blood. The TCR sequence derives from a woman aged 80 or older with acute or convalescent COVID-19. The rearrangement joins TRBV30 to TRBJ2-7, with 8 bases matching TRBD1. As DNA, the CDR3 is TGTGCCTGGAGTGTCAGGGGGCGCGAGCAGTACTTC. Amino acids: CAWSVRGREQYF.